This TCR beta chain was observed in a study of T cells in Graves' hyperthyroidism and ophthalmopathy. General study findings and limits: Blood held most thyroid clonotypes expanded above 0.001 frequency. From stable hyperthyroidism, ophthalmopathy was set apart by a 13 V-J model. The model foresaw ophthalmopathy a median around 6 months prior to onset.

Trimming left V 0 bases short and J 10 bases short, with 13 bases between. The CDR3 totals 15 residues. Germline V gives CDR1 LGHDT, CDR2 YNNKEL (reference sequence). Turning to this clonotype: What it recognizes is unknown.

Amplification targeted TCR beta CDR3 regions from RNA transcripts. A first-round RT-PCR of the TCR CDR3 used the HTBI primer set. TCRdb analysed the multiplex PCR reads with MiXCR anew, one entry per CDR3 protein. This table has 130,000 or so distinct CDR3 sequences, roughly a fifth appearing once. V usage is TRBV3-1 and J usage is TRBJ1-6; D is ambiguous. Input material: blood. This TCR came from a woman aged 50 to 60 with Graves' hyperthyroidism that later progressed to Graves' ophthalmopathy. CDR3 nucleotide sequence: TGTGCCAGCAGCCAAGATCGGTCAGGTGGGTCACCCCTCCACTTT. Translation gives CASSQDRSGGSPLHF.